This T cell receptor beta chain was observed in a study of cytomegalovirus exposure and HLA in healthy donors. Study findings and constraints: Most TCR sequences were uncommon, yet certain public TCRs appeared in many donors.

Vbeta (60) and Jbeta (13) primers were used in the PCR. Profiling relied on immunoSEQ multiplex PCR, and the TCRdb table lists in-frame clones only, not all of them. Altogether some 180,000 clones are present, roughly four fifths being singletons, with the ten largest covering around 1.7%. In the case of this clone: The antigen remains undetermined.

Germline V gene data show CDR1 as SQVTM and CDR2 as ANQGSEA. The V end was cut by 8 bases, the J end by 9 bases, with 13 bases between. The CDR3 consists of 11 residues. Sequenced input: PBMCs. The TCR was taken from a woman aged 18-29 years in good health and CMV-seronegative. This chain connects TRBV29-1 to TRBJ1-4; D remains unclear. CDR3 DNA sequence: TGCAGCACCAGACAATCCCAAAAACTGTTTTTT. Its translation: CSTRQSQKLFF.